Following are 29 T cell receptor beta chains from one sample sequenced in a study of blood T cell repertoires in COVID-19. The data were produced by immunoSEQ multiplex PCR, yet TCRdb's version contains in-frame clones alone and is incomplete. The sample consists of some 170,000 clones, around 80% of them appearing once. The sample consisted of PBMCs or T cells enriched from blood (not recorded which). The receptors derive from a woman aged 45-65 years who had recovered from COVID-19.

The V call is TRBV5-1, the J call TRBJ2-1; 8 positions match TRBD2. With 5 bases clipped from V and 7 bases from J, the junction kept 8 bases outside the gene matches. CDR1 and CDR2 from the germline V gene are SGHRS and YFSETQ. The CDR3 length is 14 residues. CDR3 region: CASSWGASGNEQFF. CDR3 coding DNA: TGCGCCAGCAGTTGGGGTGCTAGCGGGAATGAGCAGTTCTTC.

The V and J genes are TRBV9 and TRBJ1-2; D uncertain. Trimming pared 0 bases from V and 2 bases from J, leaving 8 bases between. Germline lookup yields CDR1 SGDLS and CDR2 YYNGEE. This CDR3 is 14 amino acids long. CDR3 protein: CASSVVPENYGYTF. The CDR3 DNA sequence: TGTGCCAGCAGCGTAGTCCCAGAAAACTATGGCTACACCTTC.

The rearrangement links TRBV2 to TRBJ2-3; 9 positions agree with TRBD1. V trimming: 7 bases; J trimming: 4 bases; junction bases outside the gene matches: 9. The CDR3 covers 15 residues. Germline-derived CDR1 and CDR2 are SNHLY and FYNNEI. The CDR3 loop reads CASKQGDRAADTQYF. Written as DNA, the CDR3 is TGTGCCAGCAAGCAGGGGGACAGGGCAGCAGATACGCAGTATTTT. Supplemented by reference TRBV2 and TRBJ2-3, the full variable domain reads EPEVTQTPSHQVTQMGQEVILRCVPISNHLYFYWYRQILGQKVEFLVSFYNNEISEKSEIFDDQFSVERPDGSNFTLKIRSTKLEDSAMYFCASKQGDRAADTQYFGPGTRLTVL.

This clone occurred once. DNA for the CDR3: TGTGCCAGCAGCTTAGGAGGCGGGACCGAGCAGTACTTC. This gives the protein CASSLGGGTEQYF. J is TRBJ2-7 and V is TRBV11-3; D may be TRBD2 (6 bases). Germline loops: CDR1 SGHNT, CDR2 YENEEA. V was shortened by 1 base and J by 6 bases, with 10 bases between the two germline ends. The CDR3 has 13 residues. The variable domain in full, completed from reference TRBV11-3 and TRBJ2-7, reads EAGVVQSPRYKIIEKKQPVAFWCNPISGHNTLYWYLQNLGQGPELLIRYENEEAVDDSQLPKDRFSAERLKGVDSTLKIQPAELGDSAVYLCASSLGGGTEQYFGPGTRLTVT.

This sequence joins TRBV19 and TRBJ2-7; perhaps TRBD2 as D (6 bases). Germline assignment: CDR1 LNHDA and CDR2 SQIVND (reference sequence). This CDR3 comprises 16 residues. V dropped 6 bases and J dropped 0 bases, with 18 bases sitting between them. CDR3 amino acids: CASSRRGEATSYEQYF. Written as DNA, the CDR3 is TGTGCCAGTAGCCGGCGAGGGGAGGCGACCTCCTACGAGCAGTACTTC.

This clone turned up a few times. The rearrangement uses TRBV7-2 and TRBJ1-3; no firm D call. From germline, CDR1 is SGHTA and CDR2 FQGNSA. With 4 bases removed from V and 0 bases from J, the gap between germline ends came to 13 bases. There are 16 residues in the CDR3. This chain's CDR3 is CASSSVTRPSGNTIYF. The DNA for the CDR3 is TGTGCCAGCAGCTCCGTGACAAGGCCCTCTGGAAACACCATATATTTT. Supplemented by reference TRBV7-2 and TRBJ1-3, the full variable domain reads GAGVSQSPSNKVTEKGKDVELRCDPISGHTALYWYRQSLGQGLEFLIYFQGNSAPDKSGLPSDRFSAERTGGSVSTLTIQRTQQEDSAVYLCASSSVTRPSGNTIYFGEGSWLTVV.

Concerning this clone: A junction end diverges from the germline sequence, so it may reflect a read error. The chain joins TRBV7-6 to TRBJ2-5, with TRBD2 identical over 9 bases. Germline V gives CDR1 SGHVS, CDR2 FNYEAQ. This CDR3 contains 15 residues. The CDR3 DNA is TGTGCCAGCAGATTAGACGGACTAGCGACAGAGACCCAGTACTTC. This encodes CASRLDGLATETQYF.

This clone was recorded a few times. V gene TRBV29-1 combines with J gene TRBJ1-4; D gene uncertain. V lost 5 bases and J lost 8, with 12 bases in between. CDR1 is SQVTM and CDR2 is ANQGSEA in the germline V gene. CDR3 length equals 12 residues. The CDR3 loop reads CSVRATGEKLFF. CDR3 in DNA: TGCAGCGTTCGGGCAACGGGGGAAAAACTGTTTTTT.

The J gene is TRBJ2-3, the V gene TRBV24-1; D gene uncertain. Per the germline V gene, CDR1 is KGHDR and CDR2 is SFDVKD. CDR3 length equals 14 residues. V lost 3 bases and J 3 bases, leaving 9 bases between the germline ends. The CDR3 DNA follows: TGTGCCACCAGTGATAACAGTGGGACAGATACGCAGTATTTT. Its protein is CATSDNSGTDTQYF.

The chain couples TRBV5-1 to TRBJ1-1; 7 bases are shared with TRBD1. The germline V gene encodes CDR1 SGHRS and CDR2 YFSETQ. There are 14 residues in the CDR3. Trimming at V came to 5 bases and at J to 7 bases, leaving 11 bases not matched to a gene. This CDR3 reads CASRGTVSTGEAFF. DNA of the CDR3: TGCGCCAGCAGAGGGACAGTCTCGACAGGTGAAGCTTTCTTT.

The V call is TRBV30, the J call TRBJ1-1; D ambiguous. With 7 bases removed from V and 1 base from J, the gap between germline ends came to 16 bases. CDR3 length: 14 amino acids. CDR1 is GTSNPN, CDR2 SVGIG, per germline (reference sequence). CDR3 region: CASEIEAQNTEAFF. In DNA, the CDR3 is TGTGCCTCCGAAATTGAGGCGCAGAACACTGAAGCTTTCTTT. The full variable domain, its missing parts supplied by reference TRBV30 and TRBJ1-1, is SQTIHQWPATLVQPVGSPLSLECTVEGTSNPNLYWYRQAAGRGLQLLFYSVGIGQISSEVPQNLSASRPQDRQFILSSKKLLLSDSGFYLCASEIEAQNTEAFFGQGTRLTVV.

V usage is TRBV11-1 and J usage is TRBJ2-5; 11 bases map to TRBD1. V lost 6 bases to trimming and J lost 2 bases; unmatched junction nucleotides: 5. Germline CDR1 is SGHAT and CDR2 is FQDESV (reference sequence). CDR3 length: 15 residues. In DNA, the CDR3 is TGTGCCAGCAGACGGACAGGGGGCCGGCAAGAGACCCAGTACTTC. It is translated as CASRRTGGRQETQYF.

This clone was seen more than once but under ten times. The rearrangement uses TRBV11-1 and TRBJ2-2; weak D call: TRBD2 (5 bases). CDR3 length: 14 residues. The germline CDR1 and CDR2 sequences are SGHAT and FQDESV (reference sequence). V dropped 6 bases and J dropped 1 base, with 9 bases sitting between them. For the CDR3, the DNA is TGTGCCAGCAGGAGGGCGGTGAACACCGGGGAGCTGTTTTTT. Translating it yields CASRRAVNTGELFF. Variable domain in full (rest from reference TRBV11-1 and TRBJ2-2): EAEVAQSPRYKITEKSQAVAFWCDPISGHATLYWYRQILGQGPELLVQFQDESVVDDSQLPKDRFSAERLKGVDSTLKIQPAELGDSAMYLCASRRAVNTGELFFGEGSRLTVL.

V and J are TRBV5-6 and TRBJ1-5; TRBD1 matches at 11 bases. CDR3 length: 15 residues. The trim removed 6 bases at V and 7 bases at J, leaving 9 bases unmatched. Germline CDR1 SGHDT, CDR2 YYEEEE. The CDR3 protein is CASTRTGGGGQPQHF. In nucleotides, the CDR3 is TGTGCCAGCACCAGGACAGGGGGCGGAGGGCAGCCCCAGCATTTT.

The chain uses TRBV24-1 and TRBJ2-6; 8 nucleotides match TRBD2. This CDR3 has 15 residues. The germline V gene encodes CDR1 KGHDR and CDR2 SFDVKD. V lost 6 bases, J lost 2 bases, and 2 bases stayed unmatched. The CDR3 bases are TGTGCCACCAGTCCAGCGGGAGCTGGGGCCAACGTCCTGACTTTC. Its translation: CATSPAGAGANVLTF.

The chain links TRBV9 to TRBJ2-2; 11 bases fit TRBD1. CDR1 and CDR2 (germline): SGDLS, YYNGEE. After removal of 4 bases from V and 5 bases from J, the junction contained 7 bases not matched to a gene. The CDR3 has 16 residues. CDR3: CASSPRDRGNTGELFF. The CDR3, as DNA: TGTGCCAGCAGCCCCAGGGACAGGGGGAATACCGGGGAGCTGTTTTTT.

The chain links TRBV18 to TRBJ2-7; the D is unclear. This CDR3 is built from 13 residues. CDR1 is KGHSH and CDR2 is LQKENI in the germline V gene. The V end was cut by 3 bases, the J end by 2 bases, with 8 bases between. The CDR3 nucleotides are TGTGCCAGCTCACCTACAGAAGCCTACGAGCAGTACTTC. Encoded protein: CASSPTEAYEQYF.

The rearrangement links TRBV30 to TRBJ2-1; TRBD2 matches at 7 bases. The CDR3 spans 15 residues. The V gene end was trimmed by 4 bases and the J gene end by 0 bases; junction bases not matched to a gene: 6. CDR1 and CDR2 (germline): GTSNPN, SVGIG (reference sequence). The CDR3 DNA sequence: TGTGCCTGGATGGACGGGAGGACCTCCTACAATGAGCAGTTCTTC. Encoded protein: CAWMDGRTSYNEQFF.

V is TRBV27 and J is TRBJ2-7; 8 bases map to TRBD1. V gave up 7 bases and J gave up 3 bases; unmatched junction bases: 2. CDR1 and CDR2 from the germline V gene are MNHEY and SMNVEV (reference sequence). CDR3 length: 12 amino acids. CDR3 in amino acids: CASMDRVYEQYF. In nucleotides, the CDR3 is TGTGCCAGCATGGACAGGGTCTACGAGCAGTACTTC.

This chain links TRBV30 with TRBJ2-5; 9 nucleotides line up with TRBD2. Germline values: CDR1 GTSNPN, CDR2 SVGIG (reference sequence). The CDR3 contains 13 residues. V dropped 4 bases and J dropped 7; count of bases not matched to a gene: 7. CDR3: CAWNVGSGGTQYF. In DNA, the CDR3 is TGTGCCTGGAATGTTGGTAGCGGGGGGACCCAGTACTTC.

The V call is TRBV5-8, the J call TRBJ1-1; 9 nucleotides align to TRBD1. After removal of 4 bases from V and 5 bases from J, the junction contained 21 bases not matched to a gene. The V gene's germline CDR1 is SGHTS and CDR2 YDEGEE. This CDR3 comprises 19 residues. CDR3 sequence (DNA): TGTGCCAGCAGCCGGGGGGTATTACTGACAGGGGGTATCGGAACTGAAGCTTTCTTT. It is translated as CASSRGVLLTGGIGTEAFF.

This clone was counted between two and nine times. The V and J genes are TRBV5-1 and TRBJ2-7; D possibly corresponds to TRBD1 (7 bases). The CDR3 is made up of 16 amino acids. CDR1 and CDR2 (germline): SGHRS, YFSETQ. V was shortened by 4 bases and J by 7 bases, with 24 bases between the two germline ends. In DNA, the CDR3 is TGCGCCAGCAGCGGAGGGACAGCCGGGTCGAGGGGGGAGCAGTACTTC. Translation gives CASSGGTAGSRGEQYF.

The chain joins TRBV24-1 to TRBJ2-1, with TRBD2 matching over 11 bases. CDR1 is KGHDR, CDR2 SFDVKD, per germline. Germline trimming cut 4 bases from V and 0 bases from J; bases unmatched to any gene: 1. The CDR3 extends over 16 amino acids. The CDR3 region is CATSETSGNSYNEQFF. The DNA of the CDR3 is TGTGCCACCAGTGAGACTAGCGGGAACTCCTACAATGAGCAGTTCTTC.

This clone came up a few times. The genes are TRBV28 and TRBJ2-5; TRBD2 agrees at 7 bases. Per the germline V gene, CDR1 is MDHEN and CDR2 is SYDVKM. The trim removed 6 bases at V and 3 bases at J, leaving 4 bases unmatched. This CDR3 has 13 amino acids. The CDR3 spells CASRREPEETQYF. The DNA for the CDR3 is TGTGCCAGCAGGCGGGAGCCTGAAGAGACCCAGTACTTC. Drawing the rest from reference TRBV28 and TRBJ2-5, the complete variable domain is DVKVTQSSRYLVKRTGEKVFLECVQDMDHENMFWYRQDPGLGLRLIYFSYDVKMKEKGDIPEGYSVSREKKERFSLILESASTNQTSMYLCASRREPEETQYFGPGTRLLVL.

The V call is TRBV7-6, the J call TRBJ2-5; 10 nucleotides align to TRBD2. Trimming cost V 1 base and J 1 base; bases outside gene matches: 6. This CDR3 spans 17 amino acids. The V gene's germline CDR1 is SGHVS and CDR2 FNYEAQ. The CDR3 here is CASSLVASGSVQETQYF. The CDR3 coding sequence is TGTGCCAGCAGCTTAGTGGCTAGCGGGAGTGTCCAAGAGACCCAGTACTTC. The whole variable domain, remainder taken from reference TRBV7-6 and TRBJ2-5, is GAGVSQSPRYKVTKRGQDVALRCDPISGHVSLYWYRQALGQGPEFLTYFNYEAQQDKSGLPNDRFSAERPEGSISTLTIQRTEQRDSAMYRCASSLVASGSVQETQYFGPGTRLLVL.

This clone has a single count. The chain uses TRBV7-6 and TRBJ2-2, with 10 bases identical to TRBD2. Losses at the gene ends were 6 bases for V and 0 bases for J; bases not matched to a gene: 4. The CDR3 runs to 16 residues. Per the germline V gene, CDR1 is SGHVS and CDR2 is FNYEAQ. The CDR3 nucleotides are TGTGCCAGCAGGAATAGCGGGAGGACGAACACCGGGGAGCTGTTTTTT. Its translation is CASRNSGRTNTGELFF.

The J gene is TRBJ2-1, the V gene TRBV7-9, with TRBD2 matching 8 bases. The CDR3 is made up of 17 amino acids. Germline V gene sequence: CDR1 SEHNR, CDR2 FQNEAQ (reference sequence). V lost 5 bases, J lost 5 bases, and 14 bases stayed unmatched. The CDR3 DNA reads as TGTGCCAGCAGCCGGGGGGGTGGTAGCTTTTTCAACAATGAGCAGTTCTTC. Protein: CASSRGGGSFFNNEQFF.

This clone was found a few times. CDR3 nucleotide sequence: TGTGCCAGCAGCTCTATTTCTAGCGGGAGGGGCGAGCAGTTCTTC. Amino acids: CASSSISSGRGEQFF. The J gene is TRBJ2-1, the V gene TRBV7-2, with 12 positions matching TRBD2. Trimming cost V 4 bases and J 10 bases; bases outside gene matches: 8. CDR1 and CDR2 from the germline V gene are SGHTA and FQGNSA. This CDR3 has 15 amino acids.

The chain is built from TRBV7-9 and TRBJ1-1; no firm D call. Germline CDR1 and CDR2: SEHNR and FQNEAQ (reference sequence). V was shortened by 1 base and J by 3 bases, with 9 bases between the two germline ends. The CDR3 is made up of 14 amino acids. The CDR3 loop reads CASSLGRKDTEAFF. The CDR3 coding sequence is TGTGCCAGCAGCTTAGGGAGGAAAGACACTGAAGCTTTCTTT.